The sequence of this T cell receptor beta chain was determined in a study of blood T cell repertoires in COVID-19. As for the study in general: Samples came from the United States, Italy and Spain, spanning acute and convalescent COVID-19.

Cohort assignment relied on participant-reported clinical history. Profiling relied on immunoSEQ multiplex PCR, and the TCRdb table lists in-frame clones only, not all of them. Of hundreds of thousands of clones listed, roughly 87% are singletons. This CDR3 is 14 amino acids long. From germline, CDR1 is SQVTM and CDR2 ANQGSEA. V lost 8 bases to trimming and J lost 6 bases, with 21 bases between them. The TCR was taken from a woman aged 18-29 years with acute COVID-19. Sequencing used PBMCs or T cells enriched from blood (not recorded which). J is TRBJ2-3 and V is TRBV29-1; TRBD2 might be the D (5 bases). The DNA of the CDR3 is TGCAGCCTACTTGGGCGGGTGATTAGGGATACGCAGTATTTT. Amino acids: CSLLGRVIRDTQYF.